One and the same sample provided the 12 T cell receptor beta chains below, sequenced in a study of CXCR3-negative and CXCR3-positive naive CD8 T cells. TRB cDNA was prepared as libraries by UMI-labeled 5' RACE. Reanalyzing the 5' RACE reads, TCRdb keeps one entry per CDR3 protein, without DNA. The sample includes about 120,000 distinct CDR3 sequences. The sequenced sample was naive CXCR3- CD8+ T cells from blood. The subset denotes: CD45RO-CCR7+CD27+CD95- naive CD8+ T cells lacking CXCR3 (TNR3-). The receptors come from a human donor in good health. Some clones in this sample may be carry-over from other donors' samples.

The V gene is TRBV29-1, the J gene TRBJ2-7; TCRdb designates TRBD1, a call that cannot be tested without DNA. The germline V gene encodes CDR1 SQVTM and CDR2 ANQGSEA. The CDR3 contains 13 residues. The CDR3 here is CSATTVRSYEQYF.

This CDR3 reads CASRERGNTKAFF. The J gene is TRBJ1-1, the V gene TRBV6-2 or TRBV6-3; TCRdb proposes TRBD1, but this gene call is untestable without DNA. The CDR3 has 13 amino acids. Looked up from germline, CDR1 is MNHEY and CDR2 is SVGEGT.

The J gene is TRBJ2-5, the V gene TRBV28. In germline, CDR1 is MDHEN, CDR2 SYDVKM. The CDR3 spans 14 residues. The CDR3 sequence: CASSFMGNQETQYF. Using reference TRBV28 and TRBJ2-5 for the parts outside the CDR3, the full variable domain is DVKVTQSSRYLVKRTGEKVFLECVQDMDHENMFWYRQDPGLGLRLIYFSYDVKMKEKGDIPEGYSVSREKKERFSLILESASTNQTSMYLCASSFMGNQETQYFGPGTRLLVL.

V is TRBV11-2 and J is TRBJ2-4. There are 13 residues in the CDR3. CDR1 is SGHAT and CDR2 is FQNNGV in the germline V gene. CDR3 protein: CASSPTIQNIQYF.

The chain couples TRBV7-7 to TRBJ2-2. CDR3 length equals 16 residues. The V gene's germline CDR1 is SSHAT and CDR2 FNYEAQ (reference sequence). This chain's CDR3 is CASSPPGATNTGELFF.

V gene TRBV27 combines with J gene TRBJ1-2; the D gene TCRdb calls, TRBD1, cannot be checked with no DNA. The CDR3 consists of 14 residues. The germline V gene has CDR1 MNHEY and CDR2 SMNVEV (reference sequence). The CDR3 sequence is CASSLLPGNYGYTF.

This chain links TRBV5-5 with TRBJ1-1; TCRdb outputs TRBD1, but without DNA this stays unchecked. In germline, CDR1 is SGHKS, CDR2 YYEKEE (reference sequence). This CDR3 contains 15 residues. The CDR3 is CASSLASGVNTEAFF.

This chain joins TRBV4-2 and TRBJ2-7; no DNA is available, so the TRBD2 call from TCRdb remains unchecked. Germline V CDR1 and CDR2: LGHNA, YNFKEQ. The CDR3 loop spans 18 amino acids. CDR3 in amino acids: CASSQEGLGLAGYDEQYF.

This rearrangement joins TRBV6-6 to TRBJ2-1; TCRdb proposes TRBD2, but this gene call is untestable without DNA. Germline V gene lookup returns CDR1 MNHNY and CDR2 SVGAGI (reference sequence). This CDR3 has 16 residues. The CDR3 protein is CASTLIPDSSYNEQFF.

The J gene is TRBJ2-7, the V gene TRBV30; TCRdb reports TRBD2, a call that lacks DNA to check it against. The CDR3 has 14 amino acids. The germline CDR1 and CDR2 sequences are GTSNPN and SVGIG (reference sequence). The CDR3: CAWAPGTSGGPTLF.

This chain connects TRBV29-1 to TRBJ2-7; there is no DNA to check the TCRdb D call of TRBD1. The length of the CDR3 is 14 residues. Germline CDR1 is SQVTM and CDR2 is ANQGSEA. CDR3 sequence reads: CSALEGDSSYEQYF.

V is TRBV29-1 and J is TRBJ1-6; with no DNA, the TCRdb D assignment of TRBD1 cannot be verified. This CDR3 has 17 residues. CDR1 and CDR2 (germline): SQVTM, ANQGSEA. The CDR3 is CSVRETSRDRANSPHHF.